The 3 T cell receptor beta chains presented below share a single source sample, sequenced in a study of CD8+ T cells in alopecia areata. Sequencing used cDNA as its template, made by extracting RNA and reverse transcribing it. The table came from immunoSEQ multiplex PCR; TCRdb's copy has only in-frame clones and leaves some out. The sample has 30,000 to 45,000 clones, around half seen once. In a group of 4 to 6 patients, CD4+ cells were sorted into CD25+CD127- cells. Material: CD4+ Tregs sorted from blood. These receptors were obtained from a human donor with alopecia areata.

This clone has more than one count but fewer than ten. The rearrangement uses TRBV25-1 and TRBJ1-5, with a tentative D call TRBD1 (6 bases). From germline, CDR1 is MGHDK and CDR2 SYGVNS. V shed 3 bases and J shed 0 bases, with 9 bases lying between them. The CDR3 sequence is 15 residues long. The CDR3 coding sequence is TGTGCCAGCAGTGATTGGGGGGCTAGCAATCAGCCCCAGCATTTT. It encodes CASSDWGASNQPQHF.

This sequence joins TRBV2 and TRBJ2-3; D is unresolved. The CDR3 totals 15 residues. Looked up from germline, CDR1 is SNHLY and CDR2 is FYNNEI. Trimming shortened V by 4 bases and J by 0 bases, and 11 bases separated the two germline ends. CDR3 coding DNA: TGTGCCAGCAGTGTCGTTTGGGTTAGCACAGATACGCAGTATTTT. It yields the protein CASSVVWVSTDTQYF.

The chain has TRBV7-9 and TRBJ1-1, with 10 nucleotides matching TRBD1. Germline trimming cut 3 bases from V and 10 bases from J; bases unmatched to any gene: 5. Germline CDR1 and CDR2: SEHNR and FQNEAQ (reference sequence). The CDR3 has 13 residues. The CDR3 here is CASSLGQGRSAFF. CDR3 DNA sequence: TGTGCCAGCAGCTTGGGACAGGGGAGGTCAGCTTTCTTT.